The TCR beta chain described here comes from a study of T cell responses to AZD1222 COVID-19 vaccine. Study context: Pooling was applied to second doses at about 4 or about 12 weeks.

Assay: immunoSEQ multiplex PCR; the TCRdb copy retains only in-frame clones and omits some. The table lists fewer than 200,000 clones, over 80% of them singletons, with about 6% in the top ten. This CDR3 is built from 15 residues. With V trimmed by 6 bases and J by 6 bases, 7 bases remained unmatched. Germline V gene lookup returns CDR1 MDHEN and CDR2 SYDVKM. V is TRBV28 and J is TRBJ2-2; 10 positions agree with TRBD2. Here the sequenced sample was peripheral blood, taken on day 0 of AZD1222 vaccination. The sequence came from an adult in good health. This chain's CDR3 is CASSYALAGAGELFF. DNA of the CDR3: TGTGCCAGCAGCTACGCCCTAGCGGGGGCCGGGGAGCTGTTTTTT. Full variable domain (outside the CDR3, taken from reference TRBV28 and TRBJ2-2): DVKVTQSSRYLVKRTGEKVFLECVQDMDHENMFWYRQDPGLGLRLIYFSYDVKMKEKGDIPEGYSVSREKKERFSLILESASTNQTSMYLCASSYALAGAGELFFGEGSRLTVL.